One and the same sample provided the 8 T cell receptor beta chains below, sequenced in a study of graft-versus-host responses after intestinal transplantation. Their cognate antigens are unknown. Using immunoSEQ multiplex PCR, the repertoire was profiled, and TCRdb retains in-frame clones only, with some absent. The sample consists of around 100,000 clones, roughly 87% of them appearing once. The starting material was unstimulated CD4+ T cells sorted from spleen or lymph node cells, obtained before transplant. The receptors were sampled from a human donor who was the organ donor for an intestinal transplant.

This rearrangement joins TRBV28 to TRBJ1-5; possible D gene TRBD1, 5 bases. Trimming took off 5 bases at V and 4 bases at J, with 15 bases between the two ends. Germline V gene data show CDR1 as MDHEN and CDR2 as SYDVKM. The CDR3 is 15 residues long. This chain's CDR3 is CASSPGPLLNQPQHF. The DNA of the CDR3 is TGTGCCAGCAGTCCGGGACCGCTCCTTAATCAGCCCCAGCATTTT.

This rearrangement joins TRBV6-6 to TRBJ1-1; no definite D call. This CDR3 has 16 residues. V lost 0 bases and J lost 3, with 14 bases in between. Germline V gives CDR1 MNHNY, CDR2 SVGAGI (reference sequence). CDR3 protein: CASSYSLLTRDTEAFF. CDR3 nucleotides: TGTGCCAGCAGTTACTCGCTACTAACGAGGGACACTGAAGCTTTCTTT.

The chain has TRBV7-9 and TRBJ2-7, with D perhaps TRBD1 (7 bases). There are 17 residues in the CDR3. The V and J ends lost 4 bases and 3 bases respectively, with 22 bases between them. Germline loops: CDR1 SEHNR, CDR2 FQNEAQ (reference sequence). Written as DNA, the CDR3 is TGTGCCAGCAGCTATACCCGGGGGCAGCCAGGGGGCTACGAGCAGTACTTC. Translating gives CASSYTRGQPGGYEQYF.

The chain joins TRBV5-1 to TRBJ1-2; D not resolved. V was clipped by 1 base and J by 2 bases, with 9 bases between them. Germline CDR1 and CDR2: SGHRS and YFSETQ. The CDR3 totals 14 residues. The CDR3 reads CASSLSPQNYGYTF. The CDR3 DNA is TGCGCCAGCAGCTTGTCCCCACAGAACTATGGCTACACCTTC. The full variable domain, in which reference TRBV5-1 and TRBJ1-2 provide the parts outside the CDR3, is KAGVTQTPRYLIKTRGQQVTLSCSPISGHRSVSWYQQTPGQGLQFLFEYFSETQRNKGNFPGRFSGRQFSNSRSEMNVSTLELGDSALYLCASSLSPQNYGYTFGSGTRLTVV.

CDR3 sequence: CASSLGTSGGHTQETQYF. The CDR3 region has the DNA TGCGCCAGCAGCCTCGGGACTAGCGGGGGGCACACCCAAGAGACCCAGTACTTC. The genes are TRBV5-1 and TRBJ2-5; TRBD2 matches at 15 bases. CDR3 size: 18 residues. The ends lost 4 bases at V and 1 base at J; junction bases unmatched: 8. Germline lookup yields CDR1 SGHRS and CDR2 YFSETQ.

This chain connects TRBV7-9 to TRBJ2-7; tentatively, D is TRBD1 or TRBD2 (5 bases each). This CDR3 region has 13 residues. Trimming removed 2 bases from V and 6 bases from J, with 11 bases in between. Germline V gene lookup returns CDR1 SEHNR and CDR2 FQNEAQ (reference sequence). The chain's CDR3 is CASSLNLGTEQYF. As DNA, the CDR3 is TGTGCCAGCAGCTTAAATCTAGGGACCGAGCAGTACTTC.

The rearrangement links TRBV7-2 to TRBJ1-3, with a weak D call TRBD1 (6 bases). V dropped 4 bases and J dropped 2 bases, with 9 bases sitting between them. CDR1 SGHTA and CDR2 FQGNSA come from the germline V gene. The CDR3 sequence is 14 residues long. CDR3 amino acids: CASSSQGTGNTIYF. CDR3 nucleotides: TGTGCCAGCAGCTCACAGGGTACTGGAAACACCATATATTTT.

The CDR3 here is CASGKPDRPNYGYTF. The CDR3 bases are TGCGCCAGCGGAAAGCCGGACCGTCCTAACTATGGCTACACCTTC. V usage is TRBV5-1 and J usage is TRBJ1-2; no clear D. Between the trimmed V and J ends, which lost 7 bases and 0 bases, there was a span of 16 bases. Germline CDR1 SGHRS, CDR2 YFSETQ. This CDR3 region has 15 residues.